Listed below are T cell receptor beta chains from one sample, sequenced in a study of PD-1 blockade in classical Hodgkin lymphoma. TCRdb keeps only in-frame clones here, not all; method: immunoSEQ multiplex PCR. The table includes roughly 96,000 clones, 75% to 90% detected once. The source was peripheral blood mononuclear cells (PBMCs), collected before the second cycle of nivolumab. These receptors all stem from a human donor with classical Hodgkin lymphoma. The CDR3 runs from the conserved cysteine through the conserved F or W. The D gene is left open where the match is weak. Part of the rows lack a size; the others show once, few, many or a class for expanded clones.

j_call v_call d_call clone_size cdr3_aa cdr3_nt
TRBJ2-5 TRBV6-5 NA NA CASSYGDSLQTQYF TGTGCCAGCAGTTACGGGGACTCATTGCAGACCCAGTACTTC
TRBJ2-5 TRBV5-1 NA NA CASSPGQPRETQYF TGCGCCAGCAGCCCCGGACAGCCTAGAGAGACCCAGTACTTC
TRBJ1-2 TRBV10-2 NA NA CASSESGNYGYTF TGCGCCAGCAGTGAGTCAGGAAACTATGGCTACACCTTC
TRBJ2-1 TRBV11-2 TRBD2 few CASSQYGTSGIGEQFF TGTGCCAGCAGTCAATACGGGACTAGCGGGATCGGTGAGCAGTTCTTC
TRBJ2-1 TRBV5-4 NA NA CASSSPGVPYNEQFF TGTGCCAGCAGCTCGCCGGGGGTGCCCTACAATGAGCAGTTCTTC
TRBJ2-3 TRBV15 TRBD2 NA CATSRGGLAGGPVTDTQYF TGTGCCACCAGCCGAGGGGGACTAGCGGGAGGGCCTGTCACAGATACGCAGTATTTT
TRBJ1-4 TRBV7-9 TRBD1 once CASSGTGVGEKLFF TGTGCCAGCAGCGGGACAGGGGTGGGTGAAAAACTGTTTTTT
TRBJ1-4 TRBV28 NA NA CASSSSGQKLFF NA
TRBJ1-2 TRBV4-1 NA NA CASSQGWGRTNYGYTF TGCGCCAGCAGCCAAGGGTGGGGGCGGACTAACTATGGCTACACCTTC
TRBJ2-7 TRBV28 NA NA CASSPPNWASYEQYF TGTGCCAGCAGTCCTCCCAACTGGGCCTCCTACGAGCAGTACTTC
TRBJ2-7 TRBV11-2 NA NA CASSFLRTYEQYF TGTGCCAGCAGCTTCCTACGGACCTACGAGCAGTACTTC
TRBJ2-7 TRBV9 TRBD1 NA CASSVEDRSSYEQYF TGTGCCAGCAGCGTAGAGGACAGGAGCTCCTACGAGCAGTACTTC
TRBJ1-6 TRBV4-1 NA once CASGSSTNSPLHF TGCGCCAGCGGCTCTTCGACCAATTCACCCCTCCACTTT
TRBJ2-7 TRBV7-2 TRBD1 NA CASSLTGAFYEQYF TGTGCCAGCAGCCTTACAGGGGCATTCTACGAGCAGTACTTC
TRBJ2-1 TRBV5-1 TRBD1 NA CASSPGTGGAVNEQFF TGCGCCAGCAGCCCCGGGACAGGGGGCGCGGTTAATGAGCAGTTCTTC
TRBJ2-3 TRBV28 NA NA CASTTAPSTDTQYF TGTGCCAGCACCACGGCGCCTAGCACAGATACGCAGTATTTT
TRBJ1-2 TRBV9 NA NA CASSVEYLAPRYTF TGTGCCAGCAGCGTAGAGTATTTGGCCCCTCGCTACACCTTC
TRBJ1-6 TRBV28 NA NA CASSLGFPLSYNSPLHF TGTGCCAGCAGTTTAGGGTTCCCTCTCTCCTATAATTCACCCCTCCACTTT
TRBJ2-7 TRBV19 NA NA CASSISPTQLDGEQYF TGTGCCAGTAGTATAAGCCCCACACAGTTGGACGGCGAGCAGTACTTC
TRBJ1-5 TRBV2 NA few CATQKYREGSNQPQHF TGTGCCACCCAGAAATACAGGGAGGGTAGCAATCAGCCCCAGCATTTT
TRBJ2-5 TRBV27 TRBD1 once CASSYRTGRQYQETQYF TGTGCCAGCAGTTACAGGACAGGGCGCCAGTACCAAGAGACCCAGTACTTC
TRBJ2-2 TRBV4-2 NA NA CASSRDFNTGELFF TGTGCCAGCAGCAGGGACTTCAACACCGGGGAGCTGTTTTTT
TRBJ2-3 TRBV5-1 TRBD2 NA CASSSRGGLTDTQYF TGCGCCAGCAGCTCTCGGGGGGGCCTCACAGATACGCAGTATTTT